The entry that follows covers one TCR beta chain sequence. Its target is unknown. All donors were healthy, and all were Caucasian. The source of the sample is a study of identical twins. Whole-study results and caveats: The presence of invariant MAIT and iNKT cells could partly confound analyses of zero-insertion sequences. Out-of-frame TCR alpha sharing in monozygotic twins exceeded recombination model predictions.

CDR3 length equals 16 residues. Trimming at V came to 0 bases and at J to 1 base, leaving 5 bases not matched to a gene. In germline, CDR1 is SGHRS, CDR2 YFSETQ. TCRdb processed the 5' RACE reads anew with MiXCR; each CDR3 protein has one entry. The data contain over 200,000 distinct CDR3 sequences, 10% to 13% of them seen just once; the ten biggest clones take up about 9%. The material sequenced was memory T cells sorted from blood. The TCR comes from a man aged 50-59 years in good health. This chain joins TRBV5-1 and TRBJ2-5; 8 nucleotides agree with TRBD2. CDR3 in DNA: TGCGCCAGCAGCTTGGCCCCCGGGGGGGGCCAAGAGACCCAGTACTTC. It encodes CASSLAPGGGQETQYF.